This T cell receptor (beta chain) was retrieved from a study of cytomegalovirus exposure and HLA in healthy donors. Study-wide results and caveats: Testing in vitro showed a few CMV-associated chains specific for CMV antigens.

The PCR used 60 Vbeta and 13 Jbeta primers. This table comes from immunoSEQ multiplex PCR, and its TCRdb copy is limited to in-frame clones, with some not included. In the table there are 120,000 or so clones, about two thirds of which are singletons. Remarks on this clone: As yet, its antigen is unknown.

This CDR3 region has 16 residues. The germline V gene encodes CDR1 MNHNY and CDR2 SVGAGI (reference sequence). With 2 bases removed from V and 9 bases from J, the gap between germline ends came to 20 bases. The receptor comes from a man aged 25 to 40 in good health and CMV-seronegative. The chain combines TRBV6-6 with TRBJ1-5; D may be TRBD1 (5 bases). Sequenced input: PBMCs. As DNA, the CDR3 is TGTGCCAGCAGTTACCTCGGGGGGGTAGCCCAGGGGCCCCAGCATTTT. This codes for CASSYLGGVAQGPQHF.